This T cell receptor beta chain appears in the sequencing data of a study of shared clonotypes between healthy human individuals. A remark on this clone: This sample includes further DNA sequences coding for the same CDR3.

When replicate PCRs were run on sorted subsets, they used about 200 ng DNA, some 29,000 T cell genomes. Clones were sequenced by immunoSEQ multiplex PCR, and TCRdb holds only the in-frame ones, with some missing. The sample holds some 660,000 clones, less than 80% seen once. Germline CDR1 is SGHTA and CDR2 is FQGTGA. Trimming left V 0 bases short and J 4 bases short, with 10 bases between. The length of the CDR3 is 14 residues. This TCR came from a woman aged 25-40 years in good health. V gene TRBV7-3 combines with J gene TRBJ2-7, with a tentative D call TRBD2 (5 bases). Sequencing was performed on memory CD4+ T cells sorted from blood. The subset was: CD45RA-negative fraction. DNA of the CDR3: TGTGCCAGCAGCTTAACAAGCGGAGCTTACGAGCAGTACTTC. This translates into CASSLTSGAYEQYF. Looking up the rest from reference TRBV7-3 and TRBJ2-7 gives the full variable domain: GAGVSQTPSNKVTEKGKYVELRCDPISGHTALYWYRQSLGQGPEFLIYFQGTGAADDSGLPNDRFFAVRPEGSVSTLKIQRTERGDSAVYLCASSLTSGAYEQYFGPGTRLTVT.